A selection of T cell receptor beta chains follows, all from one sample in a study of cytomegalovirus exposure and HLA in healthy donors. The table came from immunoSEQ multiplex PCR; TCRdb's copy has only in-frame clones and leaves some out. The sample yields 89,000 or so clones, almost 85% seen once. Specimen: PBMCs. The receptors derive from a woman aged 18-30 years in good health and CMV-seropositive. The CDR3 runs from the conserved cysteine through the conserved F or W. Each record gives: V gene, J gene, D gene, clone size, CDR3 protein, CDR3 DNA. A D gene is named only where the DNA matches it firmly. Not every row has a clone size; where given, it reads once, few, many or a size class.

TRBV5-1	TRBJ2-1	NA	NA	CASAPGDGGLYNEQFF	TGCGCCAGCGCCCCCGGGGACGGGGGGCTCTACAATGAGCAGTTCTTC
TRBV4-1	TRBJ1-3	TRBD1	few	CASSPDRSSGNTIYF	TGCGCCAGCAGTCCGGACAGGAGCTCTGGAAACACCATATATTTT
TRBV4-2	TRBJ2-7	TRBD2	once	CASSPQTSGGTYEQYF	TGTGCCAGCAGCCCGCAGACTAGCGGGGGAACCTACGAGCAGTACTTC
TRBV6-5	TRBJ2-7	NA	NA	CASSRGGEQYF	TGTGCCAGCAGTCGAGGGGGCGAGCAGTACTTC
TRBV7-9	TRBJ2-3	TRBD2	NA	CASSLAASGRLTDTQYF	TGTGCCAGCAGCTTAGCGGCTAGCGGGAGGCTCACAGATACGCAGTATTTT
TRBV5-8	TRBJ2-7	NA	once	CASSLRVTYEQYF	TGTGCCAGCAGCTTGAGAGTTACCTACGAGCAGTACTTC
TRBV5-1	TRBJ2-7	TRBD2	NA	CASSPGLAGGPTYEQYF	TGCGCCAGCAGCCCGGGACTAGCGGGAGGGCCCACCTACGAGCAGTACTTC
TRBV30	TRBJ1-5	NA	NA	CAWSVFNQPQHF	TGTGCCTGGAGTGTCTTCAATCAGCCCCAGCATTTT
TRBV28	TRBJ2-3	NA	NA	CASSLFDTPLSTDTQYF	TGTGCCAGCAGTTTATTCGACACCCCATTAAGCACAGATACGCAGTATTTT
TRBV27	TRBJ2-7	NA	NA	CASSSTPRFHEQYF	TGTGCCAGCAGTTCCACCCCCCGGTTTCACGAGCAGTACTTC
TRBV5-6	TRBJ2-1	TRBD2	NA	CASSLGRSSGSHNEQFF	TGTGCCAGCAGCTTGGGGCGTTCTAGCGGGAGCCACAATGAGCAGTTCTTC
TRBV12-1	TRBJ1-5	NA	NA	CASSSARTGSNQPQHF	TGTGCCAGCAGCTCCGCACGGACAGGGAGCAATCAGCCCCAGCATTTT
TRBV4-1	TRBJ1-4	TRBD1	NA	CASSRRQGGEKLFF	TGCGCCAGCAGCCGTCGACAGGGAGGTGAAAAACTGTTTTTT
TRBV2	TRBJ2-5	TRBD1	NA	CASIRQGANGETQYF	TGTGCCAGCATAAGACAGGGGGCCAACGGAGAGACCCAGTACTTC
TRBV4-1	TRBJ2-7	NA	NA	CASSSPTRGFLRYEQYF	TGCGCCAGCAGCTCTCCGACTCGGGGGTTCCTTAGATACGAGCAGTACTTC
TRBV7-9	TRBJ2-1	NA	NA	CASSHPGGSEQFF	TGTGCCAGCAGTCACCCGGGGGGCAGTGAGCAGTTCTTC
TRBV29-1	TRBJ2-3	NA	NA	CSVLEVRTQYF	TGCAGCGTTTTAGAGGTTCGTACGCAGTATTTT
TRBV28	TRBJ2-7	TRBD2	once	CASMSLAGDHEQYF	TGTGCCAGCATGTCACTAGCGGGAGACCACGAGCAGTACTTC
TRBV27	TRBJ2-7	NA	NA	CASSLSPTYEQYF	TGTGCCAGCAGTTTATCTCCTACCTACGAGCAGTACTTC
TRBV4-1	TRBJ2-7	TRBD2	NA	CASSQVSGTDYEQYF	TGCGCCAGCAGCCAAGTTAGCGGGACCGACTACGAGCAGTACTTC
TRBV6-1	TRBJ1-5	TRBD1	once	CASSDRDRGSQPQHF	TGTGCCAGCAGTGATCGGGACAGGGGAAGTCAGCCCCAGCATTTT
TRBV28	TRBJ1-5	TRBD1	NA	CATGGPGQESIYQPQHF	TGTGCCACAGGGGGACCGGGACAGGAGTCTATCTATCAGCCCCAGCATTTT
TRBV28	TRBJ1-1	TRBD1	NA	CASSLTLQGMNTEAFF	TGTGCCAGCAGCCTCACGTTACAGGGGATGAACACTGAAGCTTTCTTT
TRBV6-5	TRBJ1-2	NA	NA	CASSPPSSNYGYTF	TGTGCCAGCAGCCCCCCGAGTTCTAACTATGGCTACACCTTC
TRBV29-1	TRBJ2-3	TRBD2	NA	CSVGGRATDTQYF	TGCAGCGTTGGCGGGAGGGCCACCGATACGCAGTATTTT
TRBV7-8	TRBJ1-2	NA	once	CASSSWAGGYTF	TGTGCCAGCAGCTCCTGGGCAGGGGGCTACACCTTC
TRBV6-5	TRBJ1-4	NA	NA	CASSYYPPTRGEKLFF	TGTGCCAGCAGTTACTACCCACCAACTAGAGGGGAAAAACTGTTTTTT
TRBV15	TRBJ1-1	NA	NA	CATTPREGNTEAFF	TGTGCCACCACCCCCAGGGAGGGTAACACTGAAGCTTTCTTT